Presented here are 32 T cell receptor beta chains from one specimen sequenced in a study of regulatory T cells in long-lasting Graves disease. For TCR beta, libraries came from iRepertoire HTBI primers and Arm-PCR of CDR3 regions. TCRdb re-derived calls from the multiplex PCR reads in MiXCR, one entry per CDR3 protein. The sample has about 320,000 distinct CDR3 sequences, 15% to 20% seen once. The time point denotes: newly diagnosed GD, antithyroid drugs for less than 3 months. PBMCs were the source of the RNA used for TCR sequencing. The sequencing here drew on peripheral blood mononuclear cells (PBMCs), taken at new diagnosis, from a patient treated with antithyroid drugs. These receptors were obtained from a female donor with Graves disease.

The chain employs TRBV28 and TRBJ1-2; 7 bases fit TRBD1. The junction had 13 bases not matched to a gene; V was cut back by 5 bases and J by 4 bases. Germline CDR1 and CDR2: MDHEN and SYDVKM. The CDR3 loop spans 16 amino acids. The CDR3 nucleotides are TGTGCCAGCAGTCACCCCCTCGGGACAGACTCCTATGGCTACACCTTC. It specifies CASSHPLGTDSYGYTF.

The V call is TRBV5-1, the J call TRBJ2-5; D call uncertain. Trimming removed 4 bases at V and 1 base at J, with 11 bases between. The CDR3 contains 14 residues. Looked up from germline, CDR1 is SGHRS and CDR2 is YFSETQ. The CDR3, as DNA: TGCGCCAGCAGCCCTCAGCCGATCCAAGAGACCCAGTACTTC. It codes for CASSPQPIQETQYF.

This clonotype was found many times. The rearrangement joins TRBV7-3 to TRBJ2-7, with D perhaps matching TRBD1 or TRBD2 (6 bases each). Per the germline V gene, CDR1 is SGHTA and CDR2 is FQGTGA. This CDR3 spans 14 amino acids. The V end lost 3 bases, the J end lost 5 bases, and 14 bases lay between the germline ends. The CDR3 coding sequence is TGTGCCAGCAGCTTGGATAGGGGGGATCACGAGCAGTACTTC. Translating gives CASSLDRGDHEQYF.

The sample holds many counts of this clonotype. The rearrangement links TRBV12-3 or TRBV12-4 to TRBJ1-6; no clear D. This CDR3 is 15 amino acids long. The V gene lost 2 bases and the J gene lost 5 bases, with 10 bases spanning the gap. The CDR3 sequence is CASSLSRRDNSPLHF. DNA for the CDR3: TGTGCCAGCAGTTTAAGCCGGCGGGATAATTCACCCCTCCACTTT.

This clonotype was counted at least ten times. The rearrangement links TRBV28 to TRBJ2-7; D may be TRBD1 (6 bases). The CDR3 is 13 residues long. V was cut by 8 bases and J by 2 bases, with 13 bases left in between. Germline CDR1 and CDR2: MDHEN and SYDVKM. CDR3 in amino acids: CASGAGVTYEQYF. CDR3 sequence (DNA): TGTGCCAGCGGGGCAGGGGTAACCTACGAGCAGTACTTC.

The V and J genes are TRBV14 and TRBJ2-1; 7 nucleotides align to TRBD2. This CDR3 has 19 residues. The J segment lost 9 bases and the V segment lost 1 base, leaving 21 bases of the junction unmatched. Germline CDR1 and CDR2: SGHDN and FVKESK. The CDR3 nucleotides read TGTGCCAGCAGCCAAGCTCTTGTGGGTCGCGTGCGGGAGAGGGTTGAGCAGTTCTTC. Translated: CASSQALVGRVRERVEQFF.

The chain recombines TRBV18 with TRBJ2-1; D gene ambiguous. Looked up from germline, CDR1 is KGHSH and CDR2 is LQKENI. The CDR3 totals 15 residues. With 3 bases removed from V and 4 bases from J, the gap between germline ends came to 13 bases. The CDR3 DNA reads as TGTGCCAGCTCACCTCCCAGACGCTCATACAATGAGCAGTTCTTC. It translates to CASSPPRRSYNEQFF.

The table lists this clonotype with a few counts. The CDR3 DNA is TGTGCCAGCAGCCCTAGCGGGAGGGCCACAGATACGCAGTATTTT. Its protein is CASSPSGRATDTQYF. The V and J genes are TRBV14 and TRBJ2-3; the match to TRBD2 covers 12 bases. J gave up 2 bases and V 4 bases, and 1 base lay outside the gene matches. The CDR3 covers 15 residues. Germline V lookup: CDR1 SGHDN, CDR2 FVKESK.

This clonotype was observed once. Given a much more abundant clone one base away, this may be a read error. The chain combines TRBV7-3 with TRBJ1-4; 8 nucleotides agree with TRBD1. This CDR3 is 16 amino acids long. With 5 bases clipped from V and 4 bases from J, the junction kept 9 bases outside the gene matches. Germline V gene sequence: CDR1 SGHTA, CDR2 FQGTGA. CDR3 DNA sequence: TGTGCCAGCAGCATCCGGACAGGGCGTGATAATGAAAAACTGTTTTTT. The encoded protein is CASSIRTGRDNEKLFF.

This chain links TRBV25-1 with TRBJ1-6, with 8 positions matching TRBD1. Germline V gives CDR1 MGHDK, CDR2 SYGVNS. The trim removed 4 bases at V and 11 bases at J, leaving 10 bases unmatched. The CDR3 is 15 residues long. This CDR3 reads CASSAWDRYRAPLHF. Here the CDR3 DNA reads TGTGCCAGCAGTGCCTGGGACAGGTACCGGGCACCCCTCCACTTT.

This clonotype showed up many times. This sequence joins TRBV11-2 and TRBJ2-7; TRBD1 matches at 7 bases. The V gene end was trimmed by 0 bases and the J gene end by 1 base; junction bases not matched to a gene: 6. The CDR3 runs to 16 residues. Germline assignment: CDR1 SGHAT and CDR2 FQNNGV. The CDR3 DNA reads TGTGCCAGCAGCTTAGAGGGCAGGGGGTCTTCCTACGAGCAGTACTTC. It translates to CASSLEGRGSSYEQYF. The full variable domain, its missing parts supplied by reference TRBV11-2 and TRBJ2-7, is EAGVAQSPRYKIIEKRQSVAFWCNPISGHATLYWYQQILGQGPKLLIQFQNNGVVDDSQLPKDRFSAERLKGVDSTLKIQPAKLEDSAVYLCASSLEGRGSSYEQYFGPGTRLTVT.

This clonotype was recorded many times. The chain couples TRBV12-3 or TRBV12-4 to TRBJ2-7; no reliable D call. This CDR3 region has 13 residues. Trimming removed 7 bases from V and 4 bases from J, with 14 bases in between. The CDR3 loop reads CASTPAPRYEQYF. The CDR3, as DNA: TGTGCCAGCACTCCAGCCCCCCGGTACGAGCAGTACTTC.

This clonotype appeared many times. The CDR3 loop is CAWSLRGGREKLFF. CDR3 nucleotides: TGTGCCTGGAGCCTCCGAGGGGGGAGGGAAAAACTGTTTTTT. V usage is TRBV30 and J usage is TRBJ1-4; a weak D match, TRBD1 (6 bases). Germline CDR1 reads GTSNPN; CDR2 reads SVGIG (reference sequence). The germline V and J ends were trimmed by 3 bases and 8 bases, with 16 bases remaining between them. This CDR3 has 14 amino acids. Full variable domain (remainder filled in from reference TRBV30 and TRBJ1-4): SQTIHQWPATLVQPVGSPLSLECTVEGTSNPNLYWYRQAAGRGLQLLFYSVGIGQISSEVPQNLSASRPQDRQFILSSKKLLLSDSGFYLCAWSLRGGREKLFFGSGTQLSVL.

This clonotype appeared many times. The chain links TRBV6-1 to TRBJ1-1, with D maybe TRBD1 (6 bases). This CDR3 has 13 amino acids. Germline-derived CDR1 and CDR2 are MNHNS and SASEGT. The V end was cut by 6 bases, the J end by 8 bases, with 16 bases between. The CDR3 DNA sequence: TGTGCCAGCAGCATACAGGGAAAGGGGGAAGCTTTCTTT. Protein sequence: CASSIQGKGEAFF.

This clonotype was recorded many times. V usage is TRBV3-1 and J usage is TRBJ2-1, with a possible D match to TRBD2 (6 bases). The CDR3 runs to 11 residues. CDR1 is LGHDT and CDR2 is YNNKEL in the germline V gene (reference sequence). Trimming stripped 5 bases from V and 15 bases from J, with 14 bases between. The CDR3 DNA reads as TGTGCCAGCAGCGCCCGGGACTCGTCGTTCTTC. Translation: CASSARDSSFF.

The table lists this clonotype with many counts. The CDR3 loop reads CASSPMEIGELFF. The DNA of the CDR3 is TGTGCCAGCAGCCCCATGGAGATCGGGGAGCTGTTTTTT. The J gene is TRBJ2-2, the V gene TRBV7-9; no clear D. Looked up from germline, CDR1 is SEHNR and CDR2 is FQNEAQ (reference sequence). V lost 5 bases and J 7 bases, leaving 11 bases between the germline ends. The CDR3 has 13 amino acids.

This clonotype was counted at least ten times. The J gene is TRBJ2-1, the V gene TRBV27, with 16 bases fitting TRBD2. Trimming at V came to 3 bases and at J to 7 bases, leaving 6 bases not matched to a gene. CDR1 and CDR2 from the germline V gene are MNHEY and SMNVEV (reference sequence). The CDR3 extends over 17 amino acids. CDR3 sequence: CASSFTGLAGGGNEQFF. The CDR3 DNA reads as TGTGCCAGCAGTTTCACGGGACTAGCGGGAGGGGGGAATGAGCAGTTCTTC.

This chain uses TRBV20-1 with TRBJ2-7, with D unresolved. CDR3 length: 15 residues. The V gene lost 0 bases and the J gene lost 3 bases, with 15 bases spanning the gap. Germline V gives CDR1 DFQATT, CDR2 SNEGSKA (reference sequence). CDR3 amino acids: CSARDFWLRFYEQYF. The CDR3 DNA reads as TGCAGTGCTAGAGATTTTTGGCTCCGGTTCTACGAGCAGTACTTC.

This clonotype has at least ten counts. A junction boundary mismatches the germline segment, possibly from a read error. The chain joins TRBV6-1 to TRBJ2-2; D gene ambiguous. CDR3 size: 13 residues. Looked up from germline, CDR1 is MNHNS and CDR2 is SASEGT. The CDR3 region has the DNA TGTGCCAGCATTGAAAGACTGGCCGGGGAGCTGTTTTTT. This translates into CASIERLAGELFF.

This clonotype was counted at least ten times. The V and J genes are TRBV7-2 and TRBJ2-5, with D maybe TRBD2 (6 bases). V lost 4 bases, J lost 9 bases, and 21 bases lay in between. The CDR3 contains 15 residues. CDR1 and CDR2 from the germline V gene are SGHTA and FQGNSA. The CDR3 sequence: CASSSLGRFGRSQYF. As DNA, the CDR3 is TGTGCCAGCAGCTCCCTTGGGCGATTTGGGAGGTCCCAGTACTTC.

On this clonotype: This may come from a read error, since a much larger clone is one base off. The CDR3 ends on some other residue instead of the conserved phenylalanine or tryptophan, so this is likely a read error. The chain joins TRBV30 to TRBJ2-3; D perhaps matches TRBD1 (6 bases). Trimming shortened V by 4 bases and J by 6 bases, and 23 bases separated the two germline ends. The CDR3 is 16 amino acids. Germline-derived CDR1 and CDR2 are GTSNPN and SVGIG (reference sequence). CDR3 nucleotide sequence: TGTGCCTGGACCGCCGGGACCGATCCAGGGGTGGATACGCAGTATTCT. The encoded protein is CAWTAGTDPGVDTQYS.

This clonotype was observed many times. The chain carries TRBV2 and TRBJ1-2; possibly TRBD1 for D (5 bases). The germline gives CDR1 SNHLY, CDR2 FYNNEI. V lost 6 bases, J lost 4 bases, and 9 bases lay in between. The CDR3 runs 12 residues. DNA for the CDR3: TGTGCCAGCAGATCGGGGGGCTATGGCTACACCTTC. As protein: CASRSGGYGYTF.

This clonotype was detected ten times or more. The chain couples TRBV10-3 to TRBJ2-5; 7 bases map to TRBD1. The CDR3 has 14 amino acids. CDR1 and CDR2 from the germline V gene are ENHRY and SYGVKD. With 7 bases clipped from V and 4 bases from J, the junction kept 9 bases outside the gene matches. The DNA for the CDR3 is TGTGCCATCAAAGTCGACAGGGTGGGAGAGACCCAGTACTTC. This sequence encodes CAIKVDRVGETQYF.

The V gene is TRBV19, the J gene TRBJ1-6; possibly TRBD1 for D (6 bases). Germline CDR1 LNHDA, CDR2 SQIVND (reference sequence). The V end was cut by 9 bases, the J end by 5 bases, with 14 bases between. This CDR3 is built from 14 residues. The CDR3 DNA reads as TGTGCCAGCCTGGACAGAACAAATAATTCACCCCTCCACTTT. Residues: CASLDRTNNSPLHF.

In DNA form, the CDR3 reads TGTGCCAGCAGTTTAAAAGCGGGGGGTACCGCTTGGTACAATGAGCAGTTCTTC. It yields the protein CASSLKAGGTAWYNEQFF. The J gene is TRBJ2-1, the V gene TRBV12-3 or TRBV12-4; 9 bases fit TRBD2. V lost 2 bases to trimming and J lost 4 bases; unmatched junction nucleotides: 12. The CDR3 is made up of 18 amino acids.

This clonotype was picked up many times. The chain has TRBV19 and TRBJ1-2; 7 bases match TRBD1. The CDR3 runs to 14 residues. Trimming took 7 bases from V and 4 from J; bases not matched to a gene: 9. Germline CDR1 and CDR2: LNHDA and SQIVND (reference sequence). In DNA form, the CDR3 reads TGTGCCAGTAAAGCGGGACAGACGGGCTATGGCTACACCTTC. It codes for CASKAGQTGYGYTF.

The genes are TRBV28 and TRBJ2-7; tentatively, D is TRBD1 (6 bases). This CDR3 comprises 14 residues. Trimming took 9 bases from V and 1 from J, leaving 16 bases between them. CDR1 is MDHEN and CDR2 is SYDVKM in the germline V gene. CDR3 protein: CASTSGARSYEQYF. CDR3 bases: TGTGCCAGTACTTCAGGGGCTAGGTCCTACGAGCAGTACTTC.

This clonotype was seen a few times. The DNA for the CDR3 is TGTGCCAGCAGCTTAGGGGCTGGATTTGAAAAACTGTTTTTT. This sequence encodes CASSLGAGFEKLFF. The rearrangement links TRBV5-6 to TRBJ1-4; possibly TRBD1 for D (5 bases). CDR1 is SGHDT, CDR2 YYEEEE, per germline. The CDR3 has 14 amino acids. The V gene lost 2 bases and the J gene lost 7 bases, with 12 bases spanning the gap. Combining the CDR3 with reference TRBV5-6 and TRBJ1-4 gives the whole variable domain DAGVTQSPTHLIKTRGQQVTLRCSPKSGHDTVSWYQQALGQGPQFIFQYYEEEERQRGNFPDRFSGHQFPNYSSELNVNALLLGDSALYLCASSLGAGFEKLFFGSGTQLSVL.

This clonotype occurred many times. The chain has TRBV28 and TRBJ1-4; perhaps TRBD1 as D (5 bases). This CDR3 contains 14 residues. V gave up 5 bases and J gave up 5 bases, with 12 bases separating them. Germline CDR1 and CDR2: MDHEN and SYDVKM. Here the CDR3 reads CASSETARNEKLFF. The CDR3 coding sequence is TGTGCCAGCAGTGAGACAGCTCGAAATGAAAAACTGTTTTTT.

This clonotype was seen many times. The CDR3 loop is CASGAPVDGQPQHF. The CDR3 region has the DNA TGTGCTAGTGGTGCCCCAGTTGACGGTCAGCCCCAGCATTTT. The V gene is TRBV12-5, the J gene TRBJ1-5; no firm D call. Germline values: CDR1 LGHNT, CDR2 FRNRAP. V was pared by 5 bases and J by 6 bases, with 14 bases between. The CDR3 is 14 amino acids. The variable domain in full, completed from reference TRBV12-5 and TRBJ1-5, reads DARVTQTPRHKVTEMGQEVTMRCQPILGHNTVFWYRQTMMQGLELLAYFRNRAPLDDSGMPKDRFSAEMPDATLATLKIQPSEPRDSAVYFCASGAPVDGQPQHFGDGTRLSIL.

The chain combines TRBV30 with TRBJ2-1; no definite D call. In germline, CDR1 is GTSNPN, CDR2 SVGIG (reference sequence). The ends were cut back, 1 base at V and 6 bases at J, with 7 bases in the middle. This CDR3 is 12 amino acids long. This CDR3 is CAWSAGSNEQFF. The CDR3 nucleotides are TGTGCCTGGAGTGCCGGAAGCAATGAGCAGTTCTTC.

The chain couples TRBV10-2 to TRBJ2-1; 11 positions match TRBD2. Germline CDR1 WSHSY, CDR2 SAAADI. The V and J ends lost 3 bases and 0 bases, in that order; junction bases with no gene match: 7. The CDR3 is made up of 18 amino acids. CDR3 DNA: TGCGCCAGCAGTGAAGCCGGGACTAGCGGAAGCTCCTACAATGAGCAGTTCTTC. Protein sequence: CASSEAGTSGSSYNEQFF.